Shown below are 9 T cell receptor beta chains from a single sample sequenced in a study of beta chain features in type 1 diabetes (dated by TCRdb to 2016 to 2018). Study-wide findings and limitations: Type 1 diabetes patients showed a moderate but significant shortening of TCRB CDR3 length in all four CD4+ subsets.

Library method: the immunoSEQ multiplex PCR assay. The entire isolated RNA was reverse transcribed using the High Capacity cDNA Reverse Transcription Kit, and thus expressed TCRB transcripts were sequenced. This is the immuneACCESS table as TCRdb keeps it, with only in-frame sequences that have V and J called. A part of the clones is gone; compared with another copy, unresolved V genes explain less than half, and the rest is unexplained. The sample has some 350,000 clones on record, approximately 13% of them singletons. The ten most abundant clones make up approximately 0.016% of the sample. Their specific antigens are unknown. The sequenced sample was naive CD4+ T cells from blood. What the cell subset or site label conveys for this sample: true naive CD4+ T cells. These receptors were collected from a woman between 18 and 29 years old with type 1 diabetes.

The CDR3 protein is CSIHSGTSYGYTF. DNA of the CDR3: TGCAGCATCCACTCCGGGACAAGCTATGGCTACACCTTC. The chain recombines TRBV29-1 with TRBJ1-2; D might be TRBD1 (6 bases). The ends were cut back, 8 bases at V and 4 bases at J, with 17 bases in the middle. CDR1 SQVTM and CDR2 ANQGSEA come from the germline V gene. This CDR3 has 13 residues.

V is TRBV5-1 and J is TRBJ1-4; TRBD1 agrees at 8 bases. The CDR3 is made up of 15 amino acids. In germline, CDR1 is SGHRS, CDR2 YFSETQ. The ends lost 0 bases at V and 7 bases at J; junction bases unmatched: 5. CDR3 bases: TGCGCCAGCAGCTTGGGGACAGGGAAGATTGAAAAACTGTTTTTT. Translated, it gives CASSLGTGKIEKLFF.

The gene calls are TRBV29-1 and TRBJ2-7; D may be TRBD2 (5 bases). Trimming removed 4 bases at V and 2 bases at J, with 6 bases between. The germline V gene encodes CDR1 SQVTM and CDR2 ANQGSEA. This CDR3 has 11 residues. The CDR3 here is CSVGAAYEQYF. The DNA for the CDR3 is TGCAGCGTTGGAGCGGCCTACGAGCAGTACTTC.

The V and J genes are TRBV15 and TRBJ1-1; 8 positions match TRBD1. This CDR3 region has 17 residues. The germline CDR1 and CDR2 sequences are LNHNV and YYDKDF (reference sequence). The trim removed 0 bases at V and 3 bases at J, leaving 9 bases unmatched. CDR3 sequence reads: CATSRDPQKQGDTEAFF. The CDR3 DNA is TGTGCCACCAGCAGAGATCCCCAAAAACAGGGGGACACTGAAGCTTTCTTT.

This sequence joins TRBV25-1 and TRBJ1-2; the match to TRBD1 covers 8 bases. CDR3 length: 16 residues. Germline V gene data show CDR1 as MGHDK and CDR2 as SYGVNS. The trim removed 0 bases at V and 7 bases at J, leaving 10 bases unmatched. CDR3 amino acids: CASSEYSFDRGGGYTF. The CDR3 region has the DNA TGTGCCAGCAGTGAATACTCCTTCGACAGGGGAGGTGGCTACACCTTC.

The chain employs TRBV5-1 and TRBJ2-5; TRBD1 matches 8 bases. Germline lookup yields CDR1 SGHRS and CDR2 YFSETQ. This CDR3 is built from 14 residues. V gave up 3 bases and J gave up 6 bases; unmatched junction bases: 7. CDR3 sequence reads: CASSYPGGLQTQYF. The DNA of the CDR3 is TGCGCCAGCAGCTACCCAGGGGGCTTGCAGACCCAGTACTTC.

This clone was counted between two and nine times. The rearrangement uses TRBV27 and TRBJ2-3; TRBD2 aligns across 7 bases. CDR1 MNHEY and CDR2 SMNVEV come from the germline V gene (reference sequence). V was clipped by 10 bases and J by 1 base; unmatched bases: 11. This CDR3 has 15 residues. CDR3 in DNA: TGTGCCACCCGTTCGGCGGGAGAGGGCACAGATACGCAGTATTTT. Translation: CATRSAGEGTDTQYF.

This clone appeared a few times. CDR3 DNA: TGTGCCAGCAGTCCTCGAACGGGAGGGCCTGGGGAGCAGTACTTC. This gives the protein CASSPRTGGPGEQYF. The V and J genes are TRBV7-2 and TRBJ2-7, with 8 bases identical to TRBD2. The ends lost 6 bases at V and 7 bases at J; junction bases unmatched: 14. This CDR3 has 15 amino acids. Looked up from germline, CDR1 is SGHTA and CDR2 is FQGNSA.

This chain links TRBV28 with TRBJ2-5; 7 bases map to TRBD2. From germline, CDR1 is MDHEN and CDR2 SYDVKM. V dropped 4 bases and J dropped 3; count of bases not matched to a gene: 11. This CDR3 spans 16 amino acids. Here the CDR3 reads CASSSAGSGIKETQYF. CDR3 DNA: TGTGCCAGCAGTTCCGCCGGCAGCGGGATCAAAGAGACCCAGTACTTC.